This T cell receptor (beta chain) comes out of a study of blood T cell repertoires in COVID-19. Participants reported their clinical history, and cohort assignment relied on those reports. Germline V gene sequence: CDR1 LNHNV, CDR2 YYDKDF (reference sequence). This CDR3 comprises 12 residues. Trimming left V 0 bases short and J 5 bases short, with 3 bases between. Here immunoSEQ multiplex PCR was the method, and the copy in TCRdb shows in-frame clones only, minus some. Of 180,000 or so clones in the sample, 80% to 85% were seen once. The chain employs TRBV15 and TRBJ2-3; D gene uncertain. The clonotype comes from a middle-aged man who had recovered from COVID-19. Sequenced input: PBMCs or T cells enriched from blood (not recorded which). The CDR3 DNA follows: TGTGCCACCAGCAGAGATCAAGATACGCAGTATTTT. Its protein product is CATSRDQDTQYF.